This T cell receptor beta chain emerged from a study of shared clonotypes between healthy human individuals. Generated by immunoSEQ multiplex PCR, the TCRdb table keeps only in-frame clones and is missing some. The sample comprises 2 million to 3 million clones, about 92% of which are singletons, and about 0.13% rests with the top ten. This clone has a single count. Its target is unknown. Study-wide results and caveats: Non-shared clonotypes displayed generation probabilities falling below those of clonotypes present in all four donors.

The receptor was isolated from a man aged 18 to 29 in good health. The sequencing input was naive CD4+ T cells sorted from blood. Sample subset: CD45RA+ positively selected.

The CDR3 coding sequence is TGTGCCAGCAGCCTTCAGGGGGCGAGTGACACTGAAGCTTTCTTT. Translation gives CASSLQGASDTEAFF. The J gene is TRBJ1-1, the V gene TRBV7-2; TRBD1 matches at 8 bases. V lost 5 bases, J lost 3 bases, and 8 bases stayed unmatched. Germline V gene sequence: CDR1 SGHTA, CDR2 FQGNSA. This CDR3 has 15 amino acids.